Sequencing of this T cell receptor beta chain was carried out in a study of T cell responses to AZD1222 COVID-19 vaccine. About this clone: Its matching antigen is unknown.

Second-dose schedules of about 4 or about 12 weeks were combined. Study conclusions and caveats: Most donors were white British, females outnumbered males, and clonal diversity was possibly underestimated. No day 14 peak samples; only post-peak repertoires were characterized.

Sequenced by immunoSEQ multiplex PCR; TCRdb stores in-frame clones only, minus some. Among 150,000 or so clones listed, around 93% were seen once. Germline CDR1 DFQATT, CDR2 SNEGSKA (reference sequence). V dropped 3 bases and J dropped 1; count of bases not matched to a gene: 10. The CDR3 totals 18 residues. The sequencing here drew on peripheral blood, taken 28 days after the second AZD1222 dose. The receptor was isolated from an adult who received the AZD1222 COVID-19 vaccine. The chain has TRBV20-1 and TRBJ2-7, with 15 positions matching TRBD2. The CDR3 region is CSASLEGGLAGGSYEQYF. DNA for the CDR3: TGCAGTGCTAGTCTCGAAGGGGGACTAGCGGGAGGATCCTACGAGCAGTACTTC.